The next 10 T cell receptor beta chains were all read from a single sample in a study of blood T cell repertoires in COVID-19. TCRdb's table, derived via immunoSEQ multiplex PCR, lists solely in-frame clones and lacks some. Of 70,000 to 90,000 clones in the sample, 86% were seen once. The sample taken for sequencing was peripheral blood. These receptors came from a man aged 50 to 59 with active COVID-19.

This chain connects TRBV5-6 to TRBJ2-7; D remains ambiguous. The CDR3 spans 12 residues. Germline V gene lookup returns CDR1 SGHDT and CDR2 YYEEEE. Trimming left V 4 bases short and J 0 bases short, with 5 bases between. CDR3 bases: TGTGCCAGCAGCCCAAACTCCTACGAGCAGTACTTC. Amino acids: CASSPNSYEQYF. Combining the CDR3 with reference TRBV5-6 and TRBJ2-7 gives the whole variable domain DAGVTQSPTHLIKTRGQQVTLRCSPKSGHDTVSWYQQALGQGPQFIFQYYEEEERQRGNFPDRFSGHQFPNYSSELNVNALLLGDSALYLCASSPNSYEQYFGPGTRLTVT.

The chain joins TRBV12-3 or TRBV12-4 to TRBJ2-3; D gene uncertain. Trimming removed 8 bases from V and 0 bases from J, with 9 bases in between. The CDR3 contains 13 residues. DNA of the CDR3: TGTGCCAGCCTAGAATCTAGCACAGATACGCAGTATTTT. This sequence encodes CASLESSTDTQYF.

The gene calls are TRBV7-9 and TRBJ2-7; D ambiguous. The germline V gene encodes CDR1 SEHNR and CDR2 FQNEAQ (reference sequence). This CDR3 has 14 amino acids. Trimming took off 4 bases at V and 2 bases at J, with 12 bases between the two ends. As DNA, the CDR3 is TGTGCCAGCAGCTCCCAGACACCTCCCTACGAGCAGTACTTC. It is translated as CASSSQTPPYEQYF.

V usage is TRBV30 and J usage is TRBJ1-2; 7 bases align to TRBD1. The CDR3 runs to 12 residues. The V gene end was trimmed by 3 bases and the J gene end by 13 bases; junction bases not matched to a gene: 11. CDR1 and CDR2 from the germline V gene are GTSNPN and SVGIG (reference sequence). Here the CDR3 reads CAWSPRTGSSTF. CDR3 in DNA: TGTGCCTGGAGCCCACGGACAGGCTCTTCCACCTTC.

The V and J genes are TRBV6-2 or TRBV6-3 and TRBJ2-3; 11 nucleotides align to TRBD2. Trimming at V came to 6 bases and at J to 1 base, leaving 3 bases not matched to a gene. Germline CDR1 reads MNHEY; CDR2 reads SVGEGT. This CDR3 is built from 15 residues. The CDR3 region is CASSRLAGRTDTQYF. In DNA, the CDR3 is TGTGCCAGCAGCAGACTAGCGGGGCGCACAGATACGCAGTATTTT.

This chain connects TRBV5-4 to TRBJ1-2, with TRBD1 matching over 8 bases. Germline values: CDR1 SGHNT, CDR2 YYREEE (reference sequence). V lost 4 bases to trimming and J lost 8 bases; unmatched junction nucleotides: 7. This CDR3 has 13 amino acids. The CDR3: CASSPGQGSGYTF. CDR3 sequence (DNA): TGTGCCAGCAGCCCCGGACAGGGTTCGGGCTACACCTTC.

A word on this clone: The sample holds other DNA sequences that translate to the same CDR3. The V gene is TRBV5-1, the J gene TRBJ2-1; 13 bases agree with TRBD2. Trimming removed 4 bases from V and 1 base from J; junction bases left unmatched: 2. Germline CDR1 is SGHRS and CDR2 is YFSETQ. This CDR3 contains 16 residues. The CDR3 coding sequence is TGCGCCAGCAGCAGGACTAGCGGGGGTTCCTACAATGAGCAGTTCTTC. This codes for CASSRTSGGSYNEQFF.

The chain has TRBV18 and TRBJ2-5, with a weak D call TRBD2 (5 bases). There are 15 residues in the CDR3. V was clipped by 6 bases and J by 5 bases, with 19 bases between them. In germline, CDR1 is KGHSH, CDR2 LQKENI. CDR3 DNA sequence: TGTGCCAGCTCGTCGAGCGGACCTCGGAGGGAGACCCAGTACTTC. It specifies CASSSSGPRRETQYF.

Only one count was recorded for this clone. J is TRBJ2-7 and V is TRBV4-3, with 7 bases lining up with TRBD1. V lost 0 bases to trimming and J lost 3 bases; unmatched junction nucleotides: 11. CDR3 size: 17 residues. Germline loops: CDR1 LGHNA, CDR2 YSLEER. This CDR3 is CASSQEHRQGLFYEQYF. The DNA for the CDR3 is TGCGCCAGCAGCCAAGAACATCGACAGGGCCTTTTCTACGAGCAGTACTTC.

The gene calls are TRBV12-3 or TRBV12-4 and TRBJ1-2; a possible D gene is TRBD1 (5 bases). The V and J ends lost 3 bases and 4 bases respectively, with 9 bases between them. There are 13 residues in the CDR3. CDR3 sequence (DNA): TGTGCCAGCAGTTTCCGCGGGGGCTATGGCTACACCTTC. Protein sequence: CASSFRGGYGYTF.